This section outlines one T cell receptor (beta chain) sequence together with its context. This sample was taken from a study of blood T cell repertoires in COVID-19. Study-wide context: COVID-19 samples, acute and convalescent, were from the United States, Italy and Spain.

The CDR3 spans 15 residues. Germline CDR1 is KGHSH and CDR2 is LQKENI. Germline trimming cut 3 bases from V and 4 bases from J; bases unmatched to any gene: 5. Assay: immunoSEQ multiplex PCR; the TCRdb copy retains only in-frame clones and omits some. The sample consists of 95,000 to 100,000 clones, roughly nine tenths of them appearing once. This sequence originates from a man between 50 and 59 years old with acute or convalescent COVID-19. The chain couples TRBV18 to TRBJ2-2; 7 nucleotides align to TRBD1. The sample consisted of peripheral blood. The CDR3 bases are TGTGCCAGCTCACCCGGACAGGAACCCACCGGGGAGCTGTTTTTT. The encoded protein is CASSPGQEPTGELFF.